The 20 T cell receptor beta chains listed next were all sequenced from one sample in a study of CD8 T cells in ankylosing spondylitis. TCRdb independently ran MiXCR on the 5' RACE reads; one entry per CDR3 protein. The sample consists of 250,000 to 400,000 distinct CDR3 sequences, approximately 10% of them appearing once. The sample taken for sequencing was blood, either unsorted or a sorted T cell fraction (not recorded which). The receptors shown here come from a female donor with ankylosing spondylitis or in good health (not recorded which).

V and J are TRBV20-1 and TRBJ2-1; D is perhaps TRBD2 (5 bases). CDR1 and CDR2 from the germline V gene are DFQATT and SNEGSKA (reference sequence). Trimming took off 1 base at V and 5 bases at J, with 15 bases between the two ends. CDR3 size: 15 residues. CDR3 region: CSARGQLAEDNEQFF. DNA of the CDR3: TGCAGTGCTAGAGGGCAGCTAGCCGAGGACAATGAGCAGTTCTTC.

J is TRBJ2-1 and V is TRBV11-2; tentatively, D is TRBD1 (5 bases). The germline V and J ends were trimmed by 8 bases and 2 bases, with 13 bases remaining between them. Germline CDR1 reads SGHAT; CDR2 reads FQNNGV. CDR3 length: 14 residues. CDR3 in amino acids: CASLTKGAYNEQFF. CDR3 nucleotides: TGTGCCAGCCTTACTAAAGGGGCCTACAATGAGCAGTTCTTC.

This clonotype was recorded many times. The chain combines TRBV7-2 with TRBJ2-7; 12 bases agree with TRBD2. The V gene end was trimmed by 3 bases and the J gene end by 5 bases; junction bases not matched to a gene: 2. CDR1 and CDR2 from the germline V gene are SGHTA and FQGNSA. This CDR3 contains 14 residues. This CDR3 reads CASSFGLAGNEQYF. CDR3 coding DNA: TGTGCCAGCAGCTTCGGACTAGCGGGAAACGAGCAGTACTTC.

This clonotype was picked up many times. The J gene is TRBJ1-5, the V gene TRBV12-3 or TRBV12-4; TRBD1 matches at 10 bases. With 6 bases clipped from V and 6 bases from J, the junction kept 8 bases outside the gene matches. This CDR3 is built from 15 residues. CDR3 sequence: CASSPDRGQSQPQHF. CDR3 DNA: TGTGCCAGCAGCCCTGACAGGGGGCAAAGTCAGCCCCAGCATTTT.

This clonotype was picked up a small number of times. CDR3 region: CASSQVTRVLSGNTIYF. CDR3 DNA: TGCGCCAGCAGCCAAGTAACTCGGGTCCTCTCTGGAAACACCATATATTTT. This sequence joins TRBV4-1 and TRBJ1-3; D unresolved. This CDR3 has 17 amino acids. V shed 1 base and J shed 0 bases, with 13 bases lying between them. CDR1 is MGHRA and CDR2 is YSYEKL in the germline V gene.

The V and J genes are TRBV7-2 and TRBJ2-2, with D unresolved. The CDR3 is 15 amino acids. Per germline, CDR1 SGHTA and CDR2 FQGNSA. V lost 5 bases and J lost 1, with 11 bases in between. The CDR3 reads CASSLDGRNTGELFF. CDR3 nucleotide sequence: TGTGCCAGCAGCCTCGACGGAAGGAACACCGGGGAGCTGTTTTTT.

This chain uses TRBV7-9 with TRBJ2-5; TRBD2 matches 7 bases. The CDR3 is 15 amino acids. V shed 5 bases, J shed 0 bases, and the junction held 6 bases outside the gene matches. Germline-derived CDR1 and CDR2 are SEHNR and FQNEAQ (reference sequence). DNA of the CDR3: TGTGCCAGCAGCCCCCGACTAGCAGACCAAGAGACCCAGTACTTC. This translates into CASSPRLADQETQYF.

This clonotype was found many times. The rearrangement joins TRBV12-3 or TRBV12-4 to TRBJ2-5, with D perhaps TRBD2 (6 bases). The CDR3 loop spans 17 amino acids. Trimming shortened V by 2 bases and J by 3 bases, and 19 bases separated the two germline ends. The CDR3 is CASSLFLAGQGKETQYF. Written as DNA, the CDR3 is TGTGCCAGCAGTTTATTTCTCGCGGGGCAGGGAAAAGAGACCCAGTACTTC.

The chain carries TRBV27 and TRBJ2-2; possibly TRBD1 for D (5 bases). The CDR3 sequence is 14 residues long. Trimming cost V 5 bases and J 4 bases, with 11 bases left between them. The V gene's germline CDR1 is MNHEY and CDR2 SMNVEV (reference sequence). The CDR3 nucleotides read TGTGCCAGCAGTGGGGCCTTGGGCACCGGGGAGCTGTTTTTT. Translating gives CASSGALGTGELFF.

The rearrangement uses TRBV7-6 and TRBJ1-3, with D tentatively TRBD1 (6 bases). The germline gives CDR1 SGHVS, CDR2 FNYEAQ. Trimming removed 0 bases at V and 1 base at J, with 10 bases between. CDR3 size: 16 residues. For the CDR3, the DNA is TGTGCCAGCAGCTTAGCAGGGACAACTTCTGGAAACACCATATATTTT. Protein sequence: CASSLAGTTSGNTIYF.

This clonotype occurred a few times. The chain carries TRBV9 and TRBJ2-5, with D possibly being TRBD1 or TRBD2 (6 bases each). The CDR3 extends over 15 amino acids. Trimming removed 4 bases at V and 4 bases at J, with 17 bases between. The V gene's germline CDR1 is SGDLS and CDR2 YYNGEE. The CDR3 DNA reads as TGTGCCAGCAGCTTAACGGAGGGGGTCGGAGAGACCCAGTACTTC. It encodes CASSLTEGVGETQYF. Drawing the rest from reference TRBV9 and TRBJ2-5, the complete variable domain is DSGVTQTPKHLITATGQRVTLRCSPRSGDLSVYWYQQSLDQGLQFLIQYYNGEERAKGNILERFSAQQFPDLHSELNLSSLELGDSALYFCASSLTEGVGETQYFGPGTRLLVL.

This sequence joins TRBV10-3 and TRBJ2-5, with D unclear. The CDR3 runs 12 residues. Germline-derived CDR1 and CDR2 are ENHRY and SYGVKD. The germline V and J ends were trimmed by 2 bases and 3 bases, with 4 bases remaining between them. The CDR3: CAISEQKETQYF. The CDR3 DNA reads as TGTGCCATCAGTGAGCAGAAAGAGACCCAGTACTTC.

This clonotype was seen only a few times. V gene TRBV6-6 combines with J gene TRBJ2-2, with unresolved D. The V gene lost 4 bases and the J gene lost 4 bases, with 7 bases spanning the gap. CDR3 length equals 13 residues. Per the germline V gene, CDR1 is MNHNY and CDR2 is SVGAGI (reference sequence). CDR3 region: CASSFTFTGELFF. In DNA, the CDR3 is TGTGCCAGCAGTTTCACCTTCACCGGGGAGCTGTTTTTT.

The V and J genes are TRBV27 and TRBJ2-1; 7 bases fit TRBD2. CDR3 length equals 15 residues. Germline assignment: CDR1 MNHEY and CDR2 SMNVEV (reference sequence). V trimming: 6 bases; J trimming: 8 bases; junction bases outside the gene matches: 13. In DNA form, the CDR3 reads TGTGCCAGCAGAGAAAGAGGGAGGGCCTGGTATGAGCAGTTCTTC. The encoded protein is CASRERGRAWYEQFF.

The gene calls are TRBV12-3 or TRBV12-4 and TRBJ1-1, with D tentatively TRBD1 (6 bases). Trimming took 7 bases from V and 1 from J, leaving 13 bases between them. The CDR3 length is 14 residues. In DNA, the CDR3 is TGTGCCAGCACCCCACAGGGTCCGAACACTGAAGCTTTCTTT. It encodes CASTPQGPNTEAFF.

V is TRBV27 and J is TRBJ1-5; D is undetermined. Germline lookup yields CDR1 MNHEY and CDR2 SMNVEV (reference sequence). The CDR3 runs to 16 residues. Trimming shortened V by 2 bases and J by 4 bases, and 15 bases separated the two germline ends. For the CDR3, the DNA is TGTGCCAGCAGTTTAGTTCACCGGGGTTCGAATCAGCCCCAGCATTTT. Translated: CASSLVHRGSNQPQHF.

This clonotype was recorded many times. This chain uses TRBV6-1 with TRBJ1-2; D call uncertain. Germline V gene lookup returns CDR1 MNHNS and CDR2 SASEGT. Trimming cost V 3 bases and J 2 bases, with 7 bases left between them. The CDR3 sequence is 13 residues long. The CDR3: CASSEQENYGYTF. The CDR3 DNA reads as TGTGCCAGCAGTGAGCAGGAAAACTATGGCTACACCTTC.

In this sample, this clonotype turned up many times. The chain is built from TRBV10-3 and TRBJ2-1; TRBD2 agrees at 10 bases. The junction had 2 bases not matched to a gene; V was cut back by 2 bases and J by 7 bases. The CDR3 consists of 14 residues. Germline loops: CDR1 ENHRY, CDR2 SYGVKD. CDR3 in amino acids: CAISETSGKNEQFF. In DNA, the CDR3 is TGTGCCATCAGTGAGACTAGCGGGAAGAATGAGCAGTTCTTC.

The chain combines TRBV7-9 with TRBJ2-5, with D hard to call. The CDR3 extends over 14 amino acids. Germline loops: CDR1 SEHNR, CDR2 FQNEAQ (reference sequence). The V end lost 5 bases, the J end lost 0 bases, and 10 bases lay between the germline ends. The CDR3 DNA is TGTGCCAGCAGCCTGCCAGAGTACCAAGAGACCCAGTACTTC. Translating it yields CASSLPEYQETQYF.

Many counts were recorded for this clonotype. The chain has TRBV18 and TRBJ2-2; the D is unclear. This CDR3 contains 15 residues. V dropped 8 bases and J dropped 2 bases, with 15 bases sitting between them. The germline V gene encodes CDR1 KGHSH and CDR2 LQKENI. As DNA, the CDR3 is TGTGCCAGCGCTCCCCTGGACCTCAACACCGGGGAGCTGTTTTTT. It yields the protein CASAPLDLNTGELFF.